This T cell receptor beta chain stems from a study of blood T cells in healthy people across ages (dated by TCRdb to 2015 to 2017). General notes on the study: In model experiments, roughly one uniquely barcoded TCR beta cDNA molecule per two T cells was captured by template switching. The donors were divided into four age groups: young (average around 16 years), middle-aged (almost 40), aged (about 61) and long-lived (about 84). Two additional independent replicas of 1 million unique cDNA reads from the same blood draw were analyzed for two donors (one aged 18 to 29 and one aged 80 or older). To avoid experimental bias, donors of different ages were spread randomly across the sequencing lanes. Using deep sequencing normalized with unique cDNA molecular identifiers, the study measured how TCR beta repertoire diversity changes with age.

Library preparation was by 5' RACE. Instrument on record: Illumina HiSeq 2500. A second PCR of about 6 to 11 cycles was performed with a sample-barcoded 5' primer and a J-beta primer mix. Each TCR beta cDNA molecule received a unique molecular identifier from a template-switch 5' adaptor carrying 12 random nucleotides. Each sample yielded at least 2.5 million CDR3-containing paired-end reads. First-strand cDNA synthesis was performed from all RNA using the Mint cDNA synthesis kit, with priming by a TRBC-specific oligonucleotide. Following uracil-DNA glycosylase treatment, all cDNA underwent a first 18-cycle PCR with the universal primers M1SS and BC2_uni_R. Processing in the source paper ran as follows. For normalization, 1 million high-quality reads were randomly selected from each sample, with every read carrying a distinct molecular identifier. Instead of being binned into consensus sequences, reads with shared molecular identifiers were discarded. MiTCR, with a Q25 quality threshold and the strictest error-elimination algorithm, was used for CDR3 identification, clonotype clustering and error correction. A nonparametric unseen species model with Euler transformation was used to estimate a lower bound on total TCR beta diversity. TCRdb passed the public sequencing reads through fastp at Q25 and MiXCR, retaining productive beta sequences. Merged by CDR3 protein, the rows form single entries marked with the most common genes and DNA. It is TCRdb's table, rather than the study itself, that gives the V and J calls and clone size. The sample table holds roughly 800,000 distinct CDR3 sequences, of which roughly 64% were seen once. Of the sample, about 20% falls within the top ten clones.

Points on this clonotype: The antigen this receptor binds is unknown. No much larger clone exists at a distance of one base, and base qualities are not known.

Trimming takes 2 bases off V and 0 bases off J; junction bases not matched to a gene: 6. CDR1 SGHTA and CDR2 FQGNSA are derived from the germline V gene. From its cysteine to its phenylalanine, the CDR3 spans 16 amino acids. Of all the DNA, just the CDR3 is kept, 48 bases in frame from base 1. Systemically healthy Caucasian individuals from Russia, roughly 40 in total and aged roughly 6 to 100 years, were included as donors. Around 10 milliliters of peripheral blood were collected from each donor into EDTA-treated Vacutainer tubes. Ficoll-Paque density-gradient centrifugation was used to isolate PBMCs, with at least 7 million obtained per sample. Trizol reagent was used to extract total RNA from PBMCs, with at least 6 micrograms per sample. For every donor, flow cytometry on a PBMC aliquot measured the percentage of naive CD45RAhigh/CD27high T cells. Study-wide findings and limitations: Because profiling used bulk unsorted PBMCs, naive and antigen-experienced compartments could not be compared conclusively. Observed TCR beta diversity per million T cells fell roughly linearly with age, and a significant reduction was already apparent by age around 44. Estimates of total diversity based on one million sequenced T cells were regarded as lower bounds and as underestimates. Compared with the aged group, the long-lived group had more naive CD4+ T cells, fewer expanded clones and increased TCR diversity, a pattern suggesting age selection. There was a strong correlation between observed TCR beta diversity and the percentage of naive T cells measured by flow cytometry. Donor CMV infection status was unknown, potentially confounding age-related changes in expanded clonotypes.

Sample: blood. The sequence came from a man aged 25 to 40 in good health. The chain is made from TRBV7-2 and TRBJ2-5; 7 central bases correspond to TRBD2. The nucleotide sequence is given as TGTGCCAGCAGCTTACAGCTGGGGGGGAACCAAGAGACCCAGTACTTC. It is translated as CASSLQLGGNQETQYF.